These 5 T cell receptor beta chains were sequenced from one sample in a study of blood T cell repertoires in COVID-19. TCRdb's table, derived via immunoSEQ multiplex PCR, lists solely in-frame clones and lacks some. The data contain roughly 100,000 clones, roughly 92% of them singletons. The sequencing input was peripheral blood. The source of these receptors is a woman aged 50 to 60 with COVID-19, enrolled during active disease.

This clone has just one count. The chain joins TRBV6-2 or TRBV6-3 to TRBJ2-1; 8 nucleotides match TRBD2. CDR3 size: 14 residues. CDR1 and CDR2 (germline): MNHEY, SVGEGT. J was trimmed by 8 bases and V by 5 bases; bases with no gene match: 8. In DNA form, the CDR3 reads TGTGCCAGCAGTCCCGCGGGGGGACGAGATGAGCAGTTCTTC. It specifies CASSPAGGRDEQFF.

The genes are TRBV25-1 and TRBJ2-3; tentative D call: TRBD1 (5 bases). The V gene's germline CDR1 is MGHDK and CDR2 SYGVNS. This CDR3 has 15 residues. V was pared by 0 bases and J by 3 bases, with 10 bases between. CDR3 in amino acids: CASSEYRVGTDTQYF. For the CDR3, the DNA is TGTGCCAGCAGTGAATACAGGGTTGGTACAGATACGCAGTATTTT.

V gene TRBV4-3 combines with J gene TRBJ1-1; a possible D gene is TRBD1 (5 bases). Germline V gene lookup returns CDR1 LGHNA and CDR2 YSLEER. The germline V and J ends were trimmed by 0 bases and 4 bases, with 9 bases remaining between them. The CDR3 length is 14 residues. The CDR3 reads CASSQERGGTEAFF. The CDR3 nucleotides read TGCGCCAGCAGCCAAGAGAGGGGAGGCACTGAAGCTTTCTTT.

The V gene is TRBV7-9, the J gene TRBJ1-1, with D uncertain. V was cut by 0 bases and J by 2 bases, with 10 bases left in between. Germline assignment: CDR1 SEHNR and CDR2 FQNEAQ (reference sequence). The length of the CDR3 is 15 residues. The CDR3 sequence: CASSLAQVLNTEAFF. The CDR3 nucleotides are TGTGCCAGCAGCTTAGCGCAGGTTTTAAACACTGAAGCTTTCTTT.

The chain has TRBV27 and TRBJ1-2, with 7 bases matching TRBD1. Unmatched junction bases numbered 16, after V lost 6 bases and J lost 6 bases. The germline V gene has CDR1 MNHEY and CDR2 SMNVEV (reference sequence). The CDR3 totals 16 residues. The CDR3 DNA follows: TGTGCCAGCAGCCCTTTAGGGGGAATGACAGGGAATGGCTACACCTTC. Translated, it gives CASSPLGGMTGNGYTF.